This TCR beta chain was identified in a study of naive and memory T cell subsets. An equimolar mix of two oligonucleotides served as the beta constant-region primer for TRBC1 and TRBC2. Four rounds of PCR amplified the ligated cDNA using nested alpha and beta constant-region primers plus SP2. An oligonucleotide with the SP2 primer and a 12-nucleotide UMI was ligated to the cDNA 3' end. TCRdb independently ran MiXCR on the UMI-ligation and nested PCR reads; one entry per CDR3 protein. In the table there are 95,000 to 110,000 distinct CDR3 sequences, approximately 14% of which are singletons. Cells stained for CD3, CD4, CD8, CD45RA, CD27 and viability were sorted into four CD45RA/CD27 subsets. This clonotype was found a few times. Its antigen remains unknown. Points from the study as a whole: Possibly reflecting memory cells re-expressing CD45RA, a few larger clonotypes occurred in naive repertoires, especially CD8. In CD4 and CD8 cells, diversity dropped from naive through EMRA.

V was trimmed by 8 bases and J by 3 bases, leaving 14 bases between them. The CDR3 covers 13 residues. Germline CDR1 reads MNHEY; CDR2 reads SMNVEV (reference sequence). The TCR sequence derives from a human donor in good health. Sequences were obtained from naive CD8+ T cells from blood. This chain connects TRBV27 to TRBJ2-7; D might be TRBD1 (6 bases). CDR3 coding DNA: TGTGCCAGCGGCAGGGGCAGGGGCTACGAGCAGTACTTC. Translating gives CASGRGRGYEQYF.